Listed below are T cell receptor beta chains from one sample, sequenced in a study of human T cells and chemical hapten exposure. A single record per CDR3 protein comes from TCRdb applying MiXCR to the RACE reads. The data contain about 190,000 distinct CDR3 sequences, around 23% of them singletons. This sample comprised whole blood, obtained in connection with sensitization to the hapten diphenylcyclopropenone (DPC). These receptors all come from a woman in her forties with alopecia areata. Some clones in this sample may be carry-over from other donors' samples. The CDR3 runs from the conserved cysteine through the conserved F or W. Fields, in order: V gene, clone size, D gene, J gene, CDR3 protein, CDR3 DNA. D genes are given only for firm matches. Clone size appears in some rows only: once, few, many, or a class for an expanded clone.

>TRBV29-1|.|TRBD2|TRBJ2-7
CSVEGLAGGPFSYEQYF
TGCAGCGTTGAAGGACTAGCGGGAGGCCCCTTTTCCTACGAGCAGTACTTC
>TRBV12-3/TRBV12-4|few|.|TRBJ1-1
CASSLNLEGNTEAFF
TGTGCCAGCAGTTTAAACCTTGAGGGGAACACTGAAGCTTTCTTT
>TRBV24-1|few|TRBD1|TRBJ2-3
CATSPARGMVTDTQYF
TGTGCCACCAGCCCGGCCAGGGGGATGGTCACAGATACGCAGTATTTT
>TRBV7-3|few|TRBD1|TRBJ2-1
CASSKGTGGRNEQFF
TGTGCCAGCAGCAAAGGGACAGGGGGCAGGAATGAGCAGTTCTTC
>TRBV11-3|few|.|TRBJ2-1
CASSLGVATYSSYNEQFF
TGTGCCAGCAGCTTAGGGGTAGCGACCTATAGCTCCTACAATGAGCAGTTCTTC
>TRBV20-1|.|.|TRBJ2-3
CSAMPQGKDTQYF
TGCAGTGCTATGCCCCAGGGGAAAGATACGCAGTATTTT
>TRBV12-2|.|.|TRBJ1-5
CASRLASFTRSNQPQHF
TGTGCAAGTCGCTTAGCGAGCTTCACACGTAGCAATCAGCCCCAGCATTTT
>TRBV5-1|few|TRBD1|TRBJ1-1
CASSPGTEGTEAFF
TGCGCCAGCAGCCCCGGGACAGAGGGCACTGAAGCTTTCTTT
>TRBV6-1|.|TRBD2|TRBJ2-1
CASSETSGRAIFGNEQFF
TGTGCCAGCAGTGAAACTAGCGGGAGGGCCATATTTGGGAATGAGCAGTTCTTC
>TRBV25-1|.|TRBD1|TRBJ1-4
CASSAPDRAYNEKLFF
TGTGCCAGCAGTGCTCCGGACAGGGCTTATAATGAAAAACTGTTTTTT
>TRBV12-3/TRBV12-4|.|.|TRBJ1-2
CASSLNRYGYTF
TGTGCCAGCAGTTTGAACCGCTATGGCTACACCTTC
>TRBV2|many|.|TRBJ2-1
CASNPASSYNEQFF
TGTGCCAGCAACCCGGCGAGCTCCTACAATGAGCAGTTCTTC
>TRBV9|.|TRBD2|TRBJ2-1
CASSVVAGDEQFF
TGTGCCAGCAGCGTAGTAGCGGGAGATGAGCAGTTCTTC
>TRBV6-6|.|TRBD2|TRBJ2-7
CASRQPGLAGDEQYF
TGTGCCAGCAGGCAACCGGGACTAGCAGGAGACGAGCAGTACTTC
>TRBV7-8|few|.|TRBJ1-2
CASSWNGYTF
TGTGCCAGCAGTTGGAATGGCTACACCTTC
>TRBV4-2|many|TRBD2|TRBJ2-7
CASGATSGSYEQYF
TGTGCCAGCGGCGCCACTAGCGGGAGTTACGAGCAGTACTTC
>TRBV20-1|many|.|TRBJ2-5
CSATFGTQYF
TGCAGTGCCACTTTCGGGACCCAGTACTTC
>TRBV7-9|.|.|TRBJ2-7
CASSLIGGRGFSYEQYF
TGTGCCAGCAGCCTAATTGGGGGCAGGGGATTCTCCTACGAGCAGTACTTC
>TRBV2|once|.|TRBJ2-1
CASSKARPYNEQFF
TGTGCCAGCAGTAAGGCCCGCCCCTACAATGAGCAGTTCTTC
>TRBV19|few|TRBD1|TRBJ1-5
CASSLGQFNQPQHF
TGTGCCAGTAGTCTGGGACAGTTCAATCAGCCCCAGCATTTT
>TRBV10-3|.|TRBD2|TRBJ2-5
CAIKEREDQETQYF
TGTGCCATCAAGGAGCGGGAGGACCAAGAGACCCAGTACTTC
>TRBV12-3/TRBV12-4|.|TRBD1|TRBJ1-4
CASSLGQGALEEKLFF
TGTGCCAGCAGTTTAGGGCAGGGGGCACTGGAGGAAAAACTGTTTTTT
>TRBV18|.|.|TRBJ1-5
CASSRTQGNNQPQHF
TGTGCCAGCTCGCGAACGCAGGGTAACAATCAGCCCCAGCATTTT
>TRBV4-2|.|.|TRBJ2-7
CASSQGEGSYEQYF
TGTGCCAGCAGCCAAGGCGAAGGGTCCTACGAGCAGTACTTC
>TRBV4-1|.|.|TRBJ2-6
CASSLRGSGANVLTF
TGCGCCAGCAGCCTACGAGGATCTGGGGCCAACGTCCTGACTTTC
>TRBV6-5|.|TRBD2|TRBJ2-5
CASRSLAGEETQYF
TGTGCCAGCAGGTCGCTAGCGGGAGAAGAGACCCAGTACTTC
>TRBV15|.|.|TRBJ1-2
CATSRRRGYGYTF
TGTGCCACCAGCAGGAGGAGAGGGTATGGCTACACCTTC
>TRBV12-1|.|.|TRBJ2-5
CASSKGLAGQETQYF
TGTGCCAGCAGCAAGGGACTAGCGGGACAAGAGACCCAGTACTTC
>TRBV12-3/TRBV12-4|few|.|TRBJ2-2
CASSHPSGSELFF
TGTGCCAGCAGTCACCCCAGTGGGTCCGAGCTGTTTTTT
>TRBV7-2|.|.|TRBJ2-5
CAGSLGGLQETQYF
TGTGCCGGCAGCTTAGGTGGGCTCCAAGAGACCCAGTACTTC
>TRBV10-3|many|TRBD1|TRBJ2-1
CAIRGTGNNEQFF
TGTGCCATCAGGGGGACAGGGAACAATGAGCAGTTCTTC
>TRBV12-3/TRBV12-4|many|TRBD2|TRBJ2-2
CASSNGQGRDTGELFF
TGTGCCAGCAGTAACGGACAAGGGAGGGACACCGGGGAGCTGTTTTTT
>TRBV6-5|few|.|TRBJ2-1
CASSYSQNYLTYNEQFF
TGTGCCAGCAGTTACTCGCAAAACTACCTAACATACAATGAGCAGTTCTTC
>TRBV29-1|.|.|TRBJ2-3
CSWGTDTQYF
TGCAGCTGGGGCACAGATACGCAGTATTTT
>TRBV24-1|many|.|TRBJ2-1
CATLGASEDEQFF
TGTGCCACCCTCGGGGCCTCAGAGGATGAGCAGTTCTTC